This entry concerns a single TCR beta chain. Its binding antigen is unknown. Base qualities are not recorded, but no much larger clone differs from it by a single base. Each collaborating institution followed its own protocols to collect whole blood in K2EDTA tubes. For TCRbeta analysis, collaborators shipped samples in one of three forms: frozen whole blood, isolated PBMCs, or DNA extracted from either of those sample types. The data originate from a study of blood T cell repertoires in COVID-19 (dated by TCRdb to about 2020). Regarding the research as a whole: The collaborator samples originated in the United States, Italy and Spain and spanned the acute and convalescent phases of COVID-19. The material from the prospective study consisted of cDNA or gDNA derived from T cells, B-cell-depleted T cells, or PBMCs. Deeply sampled blood TCRbeta repertoires from subjects exposed to, actively infected with, or recovered from COVID-19 were included in the dataset. The repertoires were released in a freely available public database intended as a resource for research on the immune response to SARS-CoV-2. The samples were drawn from the first 160 participants of the ongoing ImmuneRACE study and from about 1,200 subjects provided by 6 global collaborators. Nearly every sample came with metadata listing a de-identified subject ID, COVID-19 status, age in years and sex. Where available, HLA class I and class II types were taken from metadata supplied by the sample provider and were not determined by assay-based typing. The investigation overall reported the following: The quantity of clinical and demographic metadata differed by source and by participant and was supplied without curation.

TCRbeta CDR3 regions were amplified from genomic DNA using the immunoSEQ Assay, a bias-controlled multiplex PCR. Under the source paper's analysis protocol: Nucleated cell counts per sample were estimated from amplification of reference gene primers within the assay. To quantify the absolute abundance of each unique TCRbeta CDR3 rearrangement, sequence reads were collapsed and filtered. For each sample, productive Simpson clonality was calculated as the square root of Simpson's diversity index across productive rearrangements. The table comes from immuneACCESS by way of TCRdb, which keeps in-frame sequences with V and J called. Part of the clones is missing from these tables; in studies checked, under half for an unresolved V gene and the rest for unknown reasons. Clone size and the V and J calls come from that table; the DNA yielded D and trimming. In all, the sample holds roughly 92,000 clones, and around 90% of those were seen once. Around 5.3% of the sample rests with the top ten.

The sample was peripheral blood. This receptor was obtained from a woman of 80 years or more with acute or convalescent COVID-19.

The CDR3 has the sequence CASSPPGQGFSHNEKLFF. In nucleotide form, the sequence is TGTGCCAGCAGCCCCCCGGGACAGGGCTTCAGTCATAATGAAAAACTGTTTTTT. Here the chain combines TRBV28 and TRBJ1-4; 9 of the junction bases match TRBD1. The CDR3 numbers 18 residues from cysteine through phenylalanine. The kept DNA is CDR3 alone, 54 bases in frame from the first base. Here V drops 6 bases and J drops 4 bases, and the junction holds 15 bases not matched to any gene. From the germline V gene, CDR1 is MDHEN and CDR2 is SYDVKM.